This T cell receptor (beta chain) appears in the sequencing data of a study of T-cell memory formation after mild COVID-19. Looking at the study overall: TCR clusters were mostly donor specific.

Study-wide points: Balance between CD4 and CD8 was seen in clones contracting day 15 to 85, and a CD4+ lean was seen in later expanders. Cross-reactive memory appears to have joined, as suggested by some responding clones showing up in pre-infection memory.

This clonotype occurred many times. Its antigen is undetermined. The CDR3 sequence is 13 residues long. V was shortened by 6 bases and J by 4 bases, with 12 bases between the two germline ends. Looked up from germline, CDR1 is MNHNY and CDR2 is SVGAGI (reference sequence). Libraries for TCRalpha and TCRbeta carried sample barcodes and unique molecular identifiers via 5'RACE. TCRdb passed the 5' RACE reads through MiXCR, listing each CDR3 protein once. The sample shows about 430,000 distinct CDR3 sequences, 15% to 20% of them seen only once. Sequenced input: PBMCs or a T cell subset sorted from them (not recorded which). The chain uses TRBV6-6 and TRBJ1-1, with unresolved D. This receptor was identified in a man between 18 and 29 years old who had mild COVID-19 (a few samples of this study predate the infection). Cell type and time point are not known. CDR3 in DNA: TGTGCCAGCAGCCCTAGTCGTGGCACTGAAGCTTTCTTT. Translation: CASSPSRGTEAFF.